The T cell receptor (beta chain) under discussion was sequenced for a study of post-analysis software for immune sequencing data. Study in general: Included courses were relapsing-remitting and secondary progressive multiple sclerosis; progressive-relapsing multiple sclerosis was also included.

The CDR3 runs 15 residues. CDR1 is DFQATT and CDR2 is SNEGSKA in the germline V gene (reference sequence). V gave up 6 bases and J gave up 4 bases; unmatched junction bases: 12. Remarks on this clonotype: The target antigen is unknown.

The study's findings and limits: Patients showed TRBV5-6, TRBV5-1 and TRBV20-1 among roughly five TRBV segments more frequent than in controls. For normalized Chao1 diversity, multiple sclerosis patients scored significantly lower than controls did.

Unique molecular identifiers tagged the TCR beta cDNA libraries. The authors obtained roughly 0.5 million cDNA molecules from approximately 1 to 10 million T cells. TCRdb passed the PCR reads through MiXCR, listing each CDR3 protein once. The sample contains some 890,000 distinct CDR3 sequences, 53% of which appear only once. Sequences were obtained from blood. V is TRBV20-1 and J is TRBJ1-5; 7 bases are a match to TRBD1. This clonotype was sampled from a girl aged 10-17 years with multiple sclerosis. The chain's CDR3 is CSAKIVGTENQPQHF. CDR3 nucleotides: TGCAGTGCGAAAATCGTGGGGACAGAAAATCAGCCCCAGCATTTT.